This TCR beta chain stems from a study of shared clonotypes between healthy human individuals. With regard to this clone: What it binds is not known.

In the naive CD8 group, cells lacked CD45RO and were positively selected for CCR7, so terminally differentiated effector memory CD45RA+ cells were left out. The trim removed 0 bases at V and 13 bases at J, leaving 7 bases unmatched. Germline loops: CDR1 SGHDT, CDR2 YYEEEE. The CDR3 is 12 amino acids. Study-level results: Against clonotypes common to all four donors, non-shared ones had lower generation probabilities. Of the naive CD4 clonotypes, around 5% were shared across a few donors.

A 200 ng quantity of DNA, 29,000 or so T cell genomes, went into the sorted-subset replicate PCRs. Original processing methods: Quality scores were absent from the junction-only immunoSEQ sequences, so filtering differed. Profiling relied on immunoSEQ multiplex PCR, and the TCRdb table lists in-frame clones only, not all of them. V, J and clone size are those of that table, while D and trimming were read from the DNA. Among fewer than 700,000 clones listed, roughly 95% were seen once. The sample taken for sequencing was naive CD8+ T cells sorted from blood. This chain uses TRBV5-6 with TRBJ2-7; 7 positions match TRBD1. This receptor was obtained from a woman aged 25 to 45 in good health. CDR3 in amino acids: CASSLASGQVYF. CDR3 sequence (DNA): TGTGCCAGCAGCTTGGCCTCAGGACAGGTTTACTTC.